This T cell receptor beta chain was captured by sequencing in a study of blood T cells in healthy people across ages. For the study at large: Template switching retrieved approximately one barcoded beta molecule for each two T cells.

Germline CDR1 and CDR2: SEHNR and FQNEAQ (reference sequence). The CDR3 is made up of 10 amino acids. V was cut by 10 bases and J by 2 bases, with 4 bases left in between. Broader study findings: Roughly linearly, TCR beta diversity per million T cells fell as age increased.

Only a few counts were recorded for this clonotype. Its antigen is unknown. A second PCR of roughly 6 to 12 cycles used a sample-barcoded 5' primer and a J-beta primer mix. TCRdb reprocessed the 5' RACE reads with MiXCR, giving one entry per CDR3 protein. The table has 1.4 million to 1.5 million distinct CDR3 sequences, approximately 42% seen once. V and J are TRBV7-9 and TRBJ2-3; D gene unclear. Input material: blood. This receptor was taken from a woman between 18 and 29 years old in good health. DNA for the CDR3: TGTGCCACAATCACAGATACGCAGTATTTT. It specifies CATITDTQYF. Using reference TRBV7-9 and TRBJ2-3 for the parts outside the CDR3, the full variable domain is DTGVSQNPRHKITKRGQNVTFRCDPISEHNRLYWYRQTLGQGPEFLTYFQNEAQLEKSRLLSDRFSAERPKGSFSTLEIQRTEQGDSAMYLCATITDTQYFGPGTRLTVL.